This is a list of T cell receptor beta chains from one sample in a study of blood T cell repertoires in COVID-19. TCRdb keeps only in-frame clones here, not all; method: immunoSEQ multiplex PCR. Found here are 200,000 to 250,000 clones, just over 85% of them singletons; the top ten hold around 2%. Sequencing used peripheral blood. Receptors were obtained from a man aged 25-45 years who had recovered from COVID-19. Each CDR3 is given with its conserved first and last residue. A D gene is named only where the DNA matches it firmly. Clone size appears in some rows only: once, few, many, or a class for an expanded clone.

>few|-|TRBV6-6|TRBJ2-7
CASTPVKSYEQYF
TGTGCCAGCACCCCAGTCAAATCCTACGAGCAGTACTTC
>-|TRBD1|TRBV7-9|TRBJ1-1
CASSQAQGKNTEAFF
TGTGCCAGCAGCCAAGCACAGGGGAAGAACACTGAAGCTTTCTTT
>-|-|TRBV9|TRBJ2-7
CASSVRQGYEQYF
TGTGCCAGCAGCGTACGTCAGGGCTACGAGCAGTACTTC
>-|-|TRBV10-3|TRBJ1-3
CAIWDTLSGNTIYF
TGTGCCATCTGGGACACCCTCTCTGGAAACACCATATATTTT
>-|TRBD1|TRBV5-1|TRBJ2-1
CASSWQGTDYNEQFF
TGCGCCAGCTCCTGGCAAGGGACAGATTACAATGAGCAGTTCTTC
>few|TRBD1|TRBV5-1|TRBJ2-7
CASSSGTGGDEQYF
TGCGCCAGCAGCTCCGGGACAGGGGGCGACGAGCAGTACTTC
>few|-|TRBV27|TRBJ2-2
CASTPRNTGELFF
TGTGCCAGCACCCCCCGGAACACCGGGGAGCTGTTTTTT
>-|-|TRBV25-1|TRBJ1-2
CASSSPGGYYGYTF
TGTGCCAGCAGTTCCCCGGGGGGGTACTATGGCTACACCTTC
>-|TRBD2|TRBV10-1|TRBJ2-5
CASSREGEAETQYF
TGCGCCAGCAGTCGGGAGGGGGAGGCGGAGACCCAGTACTTC
>-|TRBD2|TRBV6-5|TRBJ2-7
CASSYTTGGRREQYF
TGTGCCAGCAGTTACACGACGGGGGGGCGACGGGAGCAGTACTTC
>-|-|TRBV27|TRBJ1-6
CASARGGMSPLHF
TGTGCCAGCGCGCGGGGCGGGATGTCACCCCTCCACTTT
>-|TRBD1|TRBV3-1/TRBV3-2|TRBJ1-6
CASSQVTWTGDSPLHF
TGTGCCAGCAGCCAAGTTACTTGGACAGGTGATTCACCCCTCCACTTT
>-|-|TRBV6-5|TRBJ2-5
CASSYQAGGQETQYF
TGTGCCAGCAGTTACCAAGCCGGGGGCCAAGAGACCCAGTACTTC
>-|TRBD2|TRBV2|TRBJ2-3
CASSESQGLAGGLSRRTDTQYF
TGTGCCAGCAGTGAATCTCAGGGACTAGCGGGGGGTCTCTCGCGGCGCACAGATACGCAGTATTTT
>-|-|TRBV4-1|TRBJ2-2
CASSRGSAGELFF
TGCGCCAGCAGCCGTGGGAGTGCCGGGGAGCTGTTTTTT
>-|TRBD1|TRBV5-1|TRBJ1-4
CASSLGQGGSTNEKLFF
TGCGCCAGCAGCTTGGGGCAGGGGGGCTCAACTAATGAAAAACTGTTTTTT
>-|-|TRBV23-1|TRBJ1-5
CASSRGYQPQHF
TGCGCCAGCAGTCGAGGGTACCAGCCCCAGCATTTT
>-|-|TRBV6-5|TRBJ1-3
CASSYSGDGNTIYF
TGTGCCAGCAGTTACTCAGGGGATGGAAACACCATATATTTT
>-|-|TRBV11-2|TRBJ1-2
CASSSLQTATYGYTF
TGTGCCAGCAGCTCATTACAAACGGCGACTTATGGCTACACCTTC
>-|-|TRBV19|TRBJ1-1
CASSMSGVTEAFF
TGTGCCAGTAGTATGTCCGGGGTCACTGAAGCTTTCTTT
>-|-|TRBV7-2|TRBJ1-2
CASSPYMGPGYGYTF
TGTGCCAGCAGCCCTTATATGGGGCCGGGCTATGGCTACACCTTC
>-|-|TRBV7-2|TRBJ2-7
CASRPSTGSQSGEQYF
TGTGCCAGCAGACCTTCGACCGGTTCCCAATCGGGGGAGCAGTACTTC
>-|-|TRBV6-1|TRBJ1-6
CASSEFGTLSPLHF
TGTGCCAGCAGTGAATTCGGGACTCTTTCACCCCTCCACTTT
>-|TRBD2|TRBV11-2|TRBJ2-5
CASSQSGAGRLETQYF
TGTGCCAGCAGCCAAAGCGGGGCAGGTAGGTTGGAGACCCAGTACTTC
>-|-|TRBV5-8|TRBJ1-2
CASSLNSYYGYTF
TGTGCCAGCAGCTTGAACAGTTACTATGGCTACACCTTC
>-|-|TRBV7-2|TRBJ2-1
CASRRALVVPYNEQFF
TGTGCCAGCAGGCGGGCGTTGGTCGTACCCTACAATGAGCAGTTCTTC
>-|TRBD2|TRBV29-1|TRBJ2-7
CSVSGGGQSEQYF
TGCAGCGTATCCGGGGGGGGCCAGAGCGAGCAGTACTTC
>-|TRBD1|TRBV12-3/TRBV12-4|TRBJ1-2
CASRKQGAFGYTF
TGTGCCAGCAGAAAACAGGGGGCATTTGGCTACACCTTC